This is a list of T cell receptor beta chains from one sample in a study of T cell repertoires in cytomegalovirus infection. What these receptors recognize is not known. TCRdb analysed the reads with MiXCR anew, one entry per CDR3 protein. The sample has approximately 30,000 distinct CDR3 sequences, around a fifth seen once; the top ten hold 80% to 90%. Sequenced material: CD8+ T cells from cultured PBMCs, taken from culture after CMV antigen stimulation. The receptors originated from a human donor in good health (CMV status not recorded). Some clones in this sample may be carry-over from other donors' samples. Each CDR3 is given with its conserved first and last residue. Fields, in order: J gene, D gene, V gene, clone size, CDR3 protein, CDR3 DNA. D genes are given only for firm matches. Clone size is not always given. Where it is, it says once, few, many or a class for expanded clones.

TRBJ2-2,.,TRBV2,.,CASRWEWNTGELFF,TGTGCCAGCCGGTGGGAGTGGAATACCGGGGAGCTGTTTTTT
TRBJ1-4,.,TRBV29-1,few,CSVEDLEGGEKLFF,TGCAGCGTTGAAGATCTGGAGGGCGGGGAAAAACTGTTTTTT
TRBJ2-5,.,TRBV7-2,.,CASSLVPSRGETQYF,TGTGCCAGCAGCTTAGTTCCCTCCCGCGGGGAGACCCAGTACTTC
TRBJ2-4,.,TRBV7-8,few,CASSLKAMQAKNIQYF,TGTGCCAGCAGCTTAAAGGCTATGCAGGCCAAAAACATTCAGTACTTC
TRBJ1-1,.,TRBV5-1,.,CASSLHWERGWSEAFF,TGCGCCAGCAGCTTACACTGGGAGAGGGGGTGGTCTGAAGCTTTCTTT
TRBJ2-7,.,TRBV7-2,.,CASRYNNQGGAYEQYF,TGTGCCAGCAGATATAATAACCAGGGGGGGGCCTACGAGCAGTACTTC
TRBJ1-2,.,TRBV20-1,.,CSAQPVNGYTF,TGCAGTGCTCAACCGGTGAATGGCTACACCTTC
TRBJ2-7,.,TRBV7-8,few,CASSGGISYEQYF,TGTGCCAGCAGCGGGGGCATCTCCTACGAGCAGTACTTC
TRBJ2-7,TRBD1,TRBV30,.,CAWSHRGPVREQYF,TGTGCCTGGAGTCACAGGGGCCCCGTGAGAGAGCAGTACTTC
TRBJ2-1,TRBD2,TRBV20-1,few,CSARPSGGGTYNEQFF,TGCAGTGCTAGACCTAGCGGGGGGGGTACCTACAATGAGCAGTTCTTC
TRBJ1-1,.,TRBV7-2,many,CASSLTGVREAFF,TGTGCCAGCAGCTTGACGGGGGTGAGGGAAGCTTTCTTT